This T cell receptor (beta chain) was found in a study of vaccination and CD4 T cells after COVID-19. Across the whole study: Every participant had a vaccine, which was either BNT162b2 or mRNA-1273, given in two doses. Overlapping spike peptides of SARS-CoV-2, HCoV-NL63, HCoV-OC43 and HCoV-229E were used, and cells were stimulated with them. Notes on the study in general: The median SARS-CoV-2-reactive clonotype number increased from roughly 21 to 40, without statistical significance.

Germline V gives CDR1 DFQATT, CDR2 SNEGSKA (reference sequence). This CDR3 comprises 12 residues. Deletions cut 0 bases from V and 8 bases from J, with 10 bases between. Once obtained from cultured CD4+ T cells, the DNA was sequenced using the Oncomine TCR Beta short-read assay. TCRdb processed the PCR reads anew with MiXCR; each CDR3 protein has one entry. The sample lists around 14,000 distinct CDR3 sequences, 51% seen once, with about 12% in the top ten. Concerning this clonotype itself: The antigen is not known.

Treatment: roughly ten-day PBMC culture with coronavirus spike peptide pools or control peptides (ViraFEST assay). Researchers reported culturing 2 million to 2.5 million PBMCs per well with 10 IU/ml IL-2 and approximately 10 ug/ml peptide pools. The rearrangement uses TRBV20-1 and TRBJ1-2; tentative D call: TRBD1 (5 bases). This receptor was identified in a human donor who had recovered from COVID-19. The sample comprised CD4+ T cells from blood, cultured in vitro. The CDR3 nucleotides read TGCAGTGCTAGAGAGGGGGGGTCCGGCTACACCTTC. Amino acid sequence: CSAREGGSGYTF.